The T cell receptor (beta chain) described here comes from a study of long-term antiretroviral therapy in people with HIV (dated by TCRdb to the early 2020s). For the wider study: Collection of the earliest samples took place about a decade ahead of the 2015 WHO recommendation for immediate ART, at a time when ART was typically delayed until CD4 counts fell. About two fifths of the roughly 30 participants with HIV were female. No cross-contamination during QIAcube processing was shown when test extractions of a monoclonal T-cell line were performed alongside about 33 polyclonal samples. A total of approximately 200 cryopreserved PBMC samples came from 25 to 30 adults with confirmed HIV infection and were collected serially over a mean of roughly 6 years (range 1-12). A retrospective serial study tested whether ART initiation and durable HIV suppression were associated with changes in peripheral blood TRB repertoire composition and diversity.

General conclusions and limits of the study: The samples span the years 2004 to 2017, and the ART regimens used at that time may not be as effective as current regimens. Expanded TRB clones identified before ART initiation dominated the repertoire at all time points, although this dominance fluctuated and declined in many PLHIV after ART. Inferences about post-ART repertoire changes are limited because no data were available on ART adherence, viral resistance or therapy changes. Because cell numbers in pre-ART samples were limited, unsorted PBMC were profiled instead of sorted CD4+ and CD8+ T cells. Because PBMC availability was limited, only the TCR beta chain was sequenced, with no alpha chain pairing. Compared with controls, HIV repertoires had narrower CDR3 length ranges, and the network structure pointed to an antigen-experienced repertoire that shifted only slightly toward naive after ART. Starting ART was linked to a significant rise in TRB diversity, yet even after long-term ART the diversity remained significantly lower than in transplant donor controls.

Of note for this clone: The target of this receptor is not known. Base-call qualities are not available, and no considerably larger clone is one nucleotide away.

To be included, a participant needed at least one PBMC sample from before ART initiation plus at least two post-ART samples. Treatment was received in the United States of America by all participants with HIV. Before DNA extraction, cryopreserved samples containing roughly 1-11 million PBMC were thawed and washed. At the time of the earliest PBMC sample, participants with HIV were aged between roughly 20 and 55 years. Each participant contributed PBMC samples from 1-4 timepoints before ART initiation and 2-8 timepoints after ART initiation, with a median of 7 samples. For every participant, serial HIV viral load, CD4+ T-cell count, ART history and demographic data were obtained. Genomic DNA was extracted from unsorted PBMC with a Qiagen kit on a QIAcube, processed in batches of 12 samples. Sequencing of the TRB variable region was done with the immunoSEQ hsTCRB v3.0 assay at survey level resolution. The target sequencing depth for TRB was about 40,000-55,000 T-cell genomes per sample. Pooled TRB libraries were sequenced on an Illumina MiSeq with a v3 150-cycle kit. The original pipeline was this. Repertoire analysis was performed in R inside a reproducible Nextflow workflow that covered QC, data transformation and analysis. Custom analyses were implemented in LymphoSeq2, an R package for AIRR-Seq data exploration. Several samples that produced fewer than 5000 total TRB sequences were removed, so some 180 HIV repertoires were analyzed. Of the roughly 180 retained HIV repertoires, approximately 60 were collected before and under 150 after ART initiation. Each repertoire was downsampled to 5000 TRB nucleotide sequences, and summary statistics were averaged across 100 downsampling iterations. The analysis kept only TRB sequences whose CDR3 regions were at least seven amino acids long. Diversity was assessed using a clonality score derived from Shannon entropy and using the Gini coefficient. In the repertoire networks, any two of the top 5000 CDR3 amino acid sequences were connected whenever the two sequences differed by an edit distance of one. For TRB CDR3 amino acid sequences, GLIPH2 was used to predict antigen specificity groups and MHC restriction. To flag known associations with CMV, EBV, HIV or tissue antigens, CDR3 amino acid sequences were compared against VDJdb and McPAS-TCR. Pre-ART, post-ART and control groups were compared with Wilcoxon signed-rank tests and Holm-Bonferroni correction. TCRdb mirrors the immuneACCESS table, restricted to in-frame sequences. Some clones are absent from its copies; in checked studies, under half trace to an unresolved V gene, and the reason for the others is unknown. V, J and clone size are taken as reported in that table, and D and trimming were inferred from the DNA itself. This sample comprises tens of thousands of clones, roughly four fifths of them detected only once. Around 6.5% of the sample rests with the top ten.

In the germline V gene, CDR1 corresponds to MDHEN and CDR2 to SYDVKM. V gives up 4 bases and J gives up 3 bases, and the segment between their germline ends measures 22 bases. From cysteine to phenylalanine, the CDR3 is 17 amino acids long. Only the CDR3 DNA is retained, 51 bases long and in frame from the first base. The sequence derives from a man between 18 and 29 years old with HIV. The chain links TRBV28 with TRBJ2-7; a tentative D call is TRBD1 (5 bases match). Sequenced material: unsorted PBMCs, taken 1 year after starting antiretroviral therapy. The CDR3 region reads CASSSSADSQRLYEQYF. In nucleotides, the sequence is TGTGCCAGCAGTTCCTCCGCCGACAGTCAACGTCTCTACGAGCAGTACTTC.